The rows below give T cell receptor beta chains drawn from one sample of a study of blood T cell repertoires in COVID-19. Assay used: immunoSEQ multiplex PCR; TCRdb lists only in-frame clones, some missing. Altogether over 200,000 clones are present, approximately 80% being singletons, with the ten largest covering 15%. Material: PBMCs or T cells enriched from blood (not recorded which). Receptors originate from a man aged 35 to 55 who had recovered from COVID-19. Both conserved end residues are part of each CDR3. D genes are given only for firm matches.

V gene,J gene,D gene,CDR3 DNA,CDR3 protein
TRBV29-1,TRBJ2-3,TRBD2,TGCAGCGTAGGGTCTAGCGGACCCGCAGATACGCAGTATTTT,CSVGSSGPADTQYF
TRBV30,TRBJ2-7,.,TGTGCCTTCACTCCCGAGTTTAGATCCTACGAGCAGTACTTC,CAFTPEFRSYEQYF
TRBV28,TRBJ1-2,TRBD1,TGTGCCAGCAGTTATCTCCCACAGGGGGCTGGCTACACCTTC,CASSYLPQGAGYTF
TRBV5-1,TRBJ2-6,TRBD1,TGCGCCAGCAGGGGGACAGGTCTGTCGGGGGCCAACGTCCTGACTTTC,CASRGTGLSGANVLTF
TRBV4-2,TRBJ2-5,.,TGTGCCAGCAGCCAAGGTTATCGAGAGACCCAGTACTTC,CASSQGYRETQYF
TRBV2,TRBJ1-5,TRBD1,TGTGCCAGCAGTGAAGAGTCAGGGGGTCAGCCCCAGCATTTT,CASSEESGGQPQHF
TRBV5-4,TRBJ1-4,.,TGTGCCAGCAGCATCGGCCGGGGGAGGGGCGACGGCGAACTGTTTTTT,CASSIGRGRGDGELFF
TRBV28,TRBJ1-4,.,TGTGCCAGCAGTCCCCTTCGGGCGGACTCTAATGAAAAACTGTTTTTT,CASSPLRADSNEKLFF
TRBV11-3,TRBJ2-5,TRBD1,TGTGCCAGCAGCCCGGGACAGGGGGGCCAAGAGACCCAGTACTTC,CASSPGQGGQETQYF
TRBV24-1,TRBJ2-5,TRBD1,TGTGCCACCAGTGACCCTGGGACAGGCAAAGAGACCCAGTACTTC,CATSDPGTGKETQYF
TRBV6-4,TRBJ2-1,TRBD2,TGTGCCAGCAGTGCCTTCAGCGGGGGGCCGGGCAATGAGCAGTTCTTC,CASSAFSGGPGNEQFF
TRBV27,TRBJ2-7,TRBD1,TGTGCCAGCAGGACAATGACAAGGGGGCAAGCCTACGAGCAGTACTTC,CASRTMTRGQAYEQYF
TRBV28,TRBJ1-2,.,TGTGCCAGCAGTTTATCGGCCAGGGGCTATGGCTACACCTTC,CASSLSARGYGYTF
TRBV11-2,TRBJ2-1,.,TGTGCCAGCAGCGGAGGTGCTGGAGACCGCTACCTGAATGAGCAGTTCTTC,CASSGGAGDRYLNEQFF
TRBV19,TRBJ1-2,TRBD1,TGTGCCAGTAGTACCCGCGGAACAGGGGAAGATGGCTACACCTTC,CASSTRGTGEDGYTF